The clone carrying this T cell receptor beta chain was detected many times. Antigen unknown. This sample was included in a study of T cells in Graves' hyperthyroidism and ophthalmopathy. Enrolled ophthalmopathy patients presented with a Clinical Activity Score of at least 3, a NOSPECS grade of at least 4, and disease duration under 3 months. CDR3 length: 17 amino acids. The ends lost 3 bases at V and 4 bases at J; junction bases unmatched: 17. Germline CDR1 DFQATT, CDR2 SNEGSKA (reference sequence). RNA transcripts served as the template for amplifying TCR beta CDR3 regions. During a first-round RT-PCR of the TCR CDR3, the HTBI primer set was used. TCRdb itself ran the multiplex PCR reads through MiXCR, one entry per CDR3 protein. The sample carries fewer than 650,000 distinct CDR3 sequences, 14% to 15% recorded once. The study's findings and limits: Ophthalmopathy stood apart from stable hyperthyroidism in a 13 V-J model.

The receptor comes from a woman between 35 and 50 years old with Graves' ophthalmopathy. The sample consisted of blood. This sequence joins TRBV20-1 and TRBJ2-5, with 7 bases identical to TRBD2. The CDR3 is CSASPPSGFRIGETQYF. In DNA form, the CDR3 reads TGCAGTGCTAGCCCGCCTAGCGGTTTTAGGATAGGAGAGACCCAGTACTTC.